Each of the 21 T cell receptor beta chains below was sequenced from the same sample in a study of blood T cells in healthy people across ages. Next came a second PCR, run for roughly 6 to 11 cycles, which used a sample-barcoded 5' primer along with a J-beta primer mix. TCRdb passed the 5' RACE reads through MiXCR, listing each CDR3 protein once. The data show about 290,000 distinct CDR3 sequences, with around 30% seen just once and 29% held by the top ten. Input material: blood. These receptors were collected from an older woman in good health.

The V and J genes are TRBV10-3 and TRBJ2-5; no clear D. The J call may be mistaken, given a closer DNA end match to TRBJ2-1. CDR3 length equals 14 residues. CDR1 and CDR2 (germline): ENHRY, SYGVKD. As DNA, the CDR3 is TGTGCCATCAGTGAACTCGGAGACCCTATTGAGCAGTTCTTC. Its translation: CAISELGDPIEQFF.

DNA of the CDR3: TGTGCCAGCAGTTTAAACAGGCCAGCTGGAAACACCATATATTTT. Encoded protein: CASSLNRPAGNTIYF. The rearrangement links TRBV28 to TRBJ1-3; D is possibly TRBD1 (5 bases). Germline-derived CDR1 and CDR2 are MDHEN and SYDVKM. The CDR3 contains 15 residues. V was pared by 2 bases and J by 2 bases, with 10 bases between.

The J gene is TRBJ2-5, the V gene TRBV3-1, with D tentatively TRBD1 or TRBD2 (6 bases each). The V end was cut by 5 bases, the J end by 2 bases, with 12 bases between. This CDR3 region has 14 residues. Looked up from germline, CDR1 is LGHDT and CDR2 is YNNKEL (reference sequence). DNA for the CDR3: TGTGCCAGCAGCTCTAGAGGGGGGCAAGAGACCCAGTACTTC. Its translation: CASSSRGGQETQYF.

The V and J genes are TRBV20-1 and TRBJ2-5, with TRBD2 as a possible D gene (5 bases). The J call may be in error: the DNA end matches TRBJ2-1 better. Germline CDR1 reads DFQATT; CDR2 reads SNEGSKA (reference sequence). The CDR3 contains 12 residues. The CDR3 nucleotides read TGCAGTGCTAGGAAACTAGAGAATGAGCAGTTCTTC. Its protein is CSARKLENEQFF.

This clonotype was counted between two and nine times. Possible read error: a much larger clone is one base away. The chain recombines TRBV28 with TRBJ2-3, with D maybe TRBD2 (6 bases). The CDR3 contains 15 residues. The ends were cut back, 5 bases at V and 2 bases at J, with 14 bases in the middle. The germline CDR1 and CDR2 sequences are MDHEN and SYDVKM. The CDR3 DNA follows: TGTGCCAGCAGTCCCCCTAGCGAACTCACAGATACGCAGTATTTT. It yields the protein CASSPPSELTDTQYF.

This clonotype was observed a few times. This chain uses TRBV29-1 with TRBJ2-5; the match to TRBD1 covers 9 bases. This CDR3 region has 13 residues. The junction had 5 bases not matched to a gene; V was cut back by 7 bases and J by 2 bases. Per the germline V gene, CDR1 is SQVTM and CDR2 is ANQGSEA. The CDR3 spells CSAGGTGQETQYF. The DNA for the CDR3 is TGCAGCGCCGGGGGGACAGGGCAAGAGACCCAGTACTTC.

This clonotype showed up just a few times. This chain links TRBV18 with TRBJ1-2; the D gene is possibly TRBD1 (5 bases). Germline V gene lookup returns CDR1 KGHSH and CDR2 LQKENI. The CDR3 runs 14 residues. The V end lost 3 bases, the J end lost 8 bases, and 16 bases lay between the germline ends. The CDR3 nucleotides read TGTGCCAGCTCACCGCCAGGCCCCGGGGACGGCTACACCTTC. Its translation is CASSPPGPGDGYTF.

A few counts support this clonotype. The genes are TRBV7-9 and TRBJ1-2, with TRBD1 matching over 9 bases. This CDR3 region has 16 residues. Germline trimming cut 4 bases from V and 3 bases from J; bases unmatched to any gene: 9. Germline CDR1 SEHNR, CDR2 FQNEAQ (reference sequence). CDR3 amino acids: CASSSNRGPTDYGYTF. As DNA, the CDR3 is TGTGCCAGCAGCTCTAACAGGGGGCCCACAGACTATGGCTACACCTTC. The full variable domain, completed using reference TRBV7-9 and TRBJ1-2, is DTGVSQNPRHKITKRGQNVTFRCDPISEHNRLYWYRQTLGQGPEFLTYFQNEAQLEKSRLLSDRFSAERPKGSFSTLEIQRTEQGDSAMYLCASSSNRGPTDYGYTFGSGTRLTVV.

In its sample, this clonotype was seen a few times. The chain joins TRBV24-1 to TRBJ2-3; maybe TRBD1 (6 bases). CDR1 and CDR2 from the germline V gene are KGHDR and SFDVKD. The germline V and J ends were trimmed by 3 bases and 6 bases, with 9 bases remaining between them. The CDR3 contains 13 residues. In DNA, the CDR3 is TGTGCCACCAGTGATCCAGGGGCTGATACGCAGTATTTT. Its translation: CATSDPGADTQYF.

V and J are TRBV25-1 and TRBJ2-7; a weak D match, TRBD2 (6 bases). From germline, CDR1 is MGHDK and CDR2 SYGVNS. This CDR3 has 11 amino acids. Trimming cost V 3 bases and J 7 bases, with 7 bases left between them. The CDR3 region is CASSDGGEQYF. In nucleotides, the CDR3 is TGTGCCAGCAGTGACGGGGGAGAGCAGTACTTC.

CDR3 loop: CAISEYSYEQYF. CDR3 nucleotide sequence: TGTGCCATCAGTGAGTATTCCTACGAGCAGTACTTC. This chain joins TRBV10-3 and TRBJ2-7, with D hard to call. CDR1 and CDR2 from the germline V gene are ENHRY and SYGVKD. V lost 1 base and J 1 base, leaving 2 bases between the germline ends. CDR3 length equals 12 residues.

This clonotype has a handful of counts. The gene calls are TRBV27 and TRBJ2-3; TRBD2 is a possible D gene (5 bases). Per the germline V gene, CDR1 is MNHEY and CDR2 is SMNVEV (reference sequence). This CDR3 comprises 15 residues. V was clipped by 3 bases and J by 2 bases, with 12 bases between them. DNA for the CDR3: TGTGCCAGCAGTTTTCGGGAACGGGTCACAGATACGCAGTATTTT. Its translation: CASSFRERVTDTQYF.

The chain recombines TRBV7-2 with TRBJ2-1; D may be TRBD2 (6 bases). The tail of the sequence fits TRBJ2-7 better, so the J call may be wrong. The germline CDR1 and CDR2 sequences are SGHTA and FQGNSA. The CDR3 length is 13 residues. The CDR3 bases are TGTGCCAGCAGCTTAGTGGAGGGATACGAGCAGTACTTC. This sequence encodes CASSLVEGYEQYF.

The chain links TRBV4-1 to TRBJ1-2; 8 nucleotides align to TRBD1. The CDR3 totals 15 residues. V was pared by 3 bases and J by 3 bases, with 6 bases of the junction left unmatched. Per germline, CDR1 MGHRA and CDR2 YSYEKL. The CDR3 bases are TGCGCCAGCAGCCACCCCCGGGGACAGGACTATGGCTACACCTTC. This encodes CASSHPRGQDYGYTF.

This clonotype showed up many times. Here the CDR3 reads CASSASKTTSTDTQYF. In DNA, the CDR3 is TGCGCCAGCAGCGCCTCAAAAACAACTAGCACAGATACGCAGTATTTT. The chain links TRBV5-1 to TRBJ2-3; D not resolved. Germline loops: CDR1 SGHRS, CDR2 YFSETQ. V dropped 4 bases and J dropped 0 bases, with 15 bases sitting between them. This CDR3 has 16 residues.

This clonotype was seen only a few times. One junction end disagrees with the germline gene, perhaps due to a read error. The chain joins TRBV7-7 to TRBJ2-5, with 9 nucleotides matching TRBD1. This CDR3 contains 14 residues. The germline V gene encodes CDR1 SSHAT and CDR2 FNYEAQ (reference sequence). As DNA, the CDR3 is TGTGCTAGCAGCTGGGACAGGGATGCCGGGACCCAGTACTTC. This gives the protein CASSWDRDAGTQYF.

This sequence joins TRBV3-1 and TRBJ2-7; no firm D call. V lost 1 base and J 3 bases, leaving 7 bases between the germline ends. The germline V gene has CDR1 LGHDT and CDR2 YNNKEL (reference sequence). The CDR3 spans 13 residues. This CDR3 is CASSQGTVYEQYV. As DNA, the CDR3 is TGTGCCAGCAGCCAAGGGACGGTCTACGAGCAGTACGTC.

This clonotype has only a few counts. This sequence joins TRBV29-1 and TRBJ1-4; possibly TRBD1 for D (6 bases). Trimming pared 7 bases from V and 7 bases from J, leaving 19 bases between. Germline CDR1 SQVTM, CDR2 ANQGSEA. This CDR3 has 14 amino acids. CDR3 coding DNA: TGCAGCGCCGGGGGTGGGGGCTTTGGTGAAAAACTGTTTTTT. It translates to CSAGGGGFGEKLFF.

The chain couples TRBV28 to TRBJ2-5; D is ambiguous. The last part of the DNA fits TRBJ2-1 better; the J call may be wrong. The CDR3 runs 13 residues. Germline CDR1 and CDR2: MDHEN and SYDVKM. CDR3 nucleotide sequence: TGTGCCAGCAGTTTAGTTCACGGCCCTGAGCAGTTCTTC. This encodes CASSLVHGPEQFF.

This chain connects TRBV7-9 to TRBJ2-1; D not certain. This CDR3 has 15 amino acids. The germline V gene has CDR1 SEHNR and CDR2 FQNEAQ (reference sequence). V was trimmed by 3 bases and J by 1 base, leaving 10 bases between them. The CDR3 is CASSFRENSYNEQFF. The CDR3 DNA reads TGTGCCAGCAGCTTCAGAGAGAATTCCTACAATGAGCAGTTCTTC.

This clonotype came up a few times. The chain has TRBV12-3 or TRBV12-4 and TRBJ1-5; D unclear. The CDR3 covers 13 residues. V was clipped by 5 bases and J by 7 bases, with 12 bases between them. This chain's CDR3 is CASSRLGGQPQHF. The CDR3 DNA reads TGTGCCAGCAGTCGATTAGGAGGGCAGCCCCAGCATTTT.